Listed here is a single T cell receptor beta chain. The germline V gene encodes CDR1 SGHRS and CDR2 YFSETQ. This CDR3 contains 14 residues. V was trimmed by 0 bases and J by 11 bases, leaving 14 bases between them. This record comes from a study of blood T cell repertoires in COVID-19. Across the study: The origin of the acute and convalescent COVID-19 samples was the United States, Italy and Spain.

Clones were read by immunoSEQ multiplex PCR, and TCRdb kept only the in-frame ones, dropping some. The sample has hundreds of thousands of clones, under 90% seen once; the top ten hold around 4.8%. The source material was PBMCs or T cells enriched from blood (not recorded which). The receptor comes from a man aged 60 to 75 who had recovered from COVID-19. The chain uses TRBV5-1 and TRBJ2-2, with TRBD2 as a possible D gene (6 bases). CDR3 nucleotide sequence: TGCGCCAGCAGCTTGGCCGTCGGGAGAATAGAGCTGTTTTTT. Its translation is CASSLAVGRIELFF. The whole variable domain, filled in from reference TRBV5-1 and TRBJ2-2, reads KAGVTQTPRYLIKTRGQQVTLSCSPISGHRSVSWYQQTPGQGLQFLFEYFSETQRNKGNFPGRFSGRQFSNSRSEMNVSTLELGDSALYLCASSLAVGRIELFFGEGSRLTVL.